This T cell receptor beta chain was observed in a study of blood T cell repertoires in COVID-19 (dated by TCRdb to about 2020). A note on the overall study: Samples from collaborators originated in the United States, Italy and Spain and spanned both the acute and convalescent phases of COVID-19. The material from the prospective study consisted of cDNA or gDNA derived from T cells, B-cell-depleted T cells, or PBMCs. Sample metadata almost always included a de-identified subject ID, COVID-19 status, age in years and sex. A freely available public database, intended as a resource for researchers studying the immune response to SARS-CoV-2, is where the repertoires were released. Deeply sampled blood TCRbeta repertoires from subjects exposed to, actively infected with, or recovered from COVID-19 were included in the dataset. The samples were drawn from the first 160 participants of the ongoing ImmuneRACE study and from 950 to 1,500 subjects provided by 6 global collaborators. HLA class I and class II types, where available, came from metadata supplied by the sample provider rather than from assay-based typing.

The immunoSEQ Assay, a bias-controlled multiplex PCR, was used to amplify TCRbeta CDR3 regions from genomic DNA. The authors processed their data as follows. Nucleated cell counts per sample were estimated from amplification of reference gene primers within the assay. To quantify the absolute abundance of each unique TCRbeta CDR3 rearrangement, sequence reads were collapsed and filtered. For each sample, productive Simpson clonality was calculated as the square root of Simpson's diversity index over productive rearrangements. The immuneACCESS repertoire file appears here via TCRdb, limited to in-frame rearrangements. These files lack a portion of the clones; in checked studies, under half of the deficit traces to unresolved V genes, and the cause of the others is not known. The D gene and trimming were derived from the DNA, and the V and J assignments and clone size from that table. For this sample there are about 300,000 clones; about 89% appear just once. About 6.8% of the sample is held by the ten biggest clonotypes.

With regard to this clone: No antigen is known for it. No base quality values were provided; no much bigger clone lies one nucleotide off.

Here is what the overall study found, with its caveats: The quantity of clinical and demographic metadata differed by source and by participant and was supplied without curation.

Another Seattle source contributed samples from volunteer blood donors who had recovered from COVID-19. Each collaborating institution followed its own protocols to collect whole blood in K2EDTA tubes. For TCRbeta analysis, collaborators shipped samples as frozen whole blood, isolated PBMCs, or DNA extracted from either of those sample types. According to the germline V gene (reference sequence), CDR1 reads WNHNN and CDR2 reads SYGVQD. Including the terminal cysteine and phenylalanine, the CDR3 comprises 16 residues. Only the CDR3 part of the read is kept: 48 bases, read in frame from the first base. V loses 5 bases at its end and J loses 4 bases; junction bases beyond the gene matches: 9.

Sample: peripheral blood. The sequence was obtained from a man younger than 30 who had recovered from COVID-19. The rearranged chain carries TRBV10-1 and TRBJ2-2; TRBD2 fits 8 bases in the junction. This receptor has the CDR3 CASSSGLADRTGELFF. The DNA is TGCGCCAGCAGTTCCGGACTAGCAGACCGCACCGGGGAGCTGTTTTTT.